Listed here is a single TCR beta chain. These data are taken from a study of blood T cell repertoires in COVID-19. Overall study: Samples came from the United States, Italy and Spain, spanning acute and convalescent COVID-19.

The CDR3 is 15 residues long. CDR1 is MNHEY, CDR2 SVGAGI, per germline. V was clipped by 6 bases and J by 6 bases, with 19 bases between them. Sequencing was performed with immunoSEQ multiplex PCR; in TCRdb, only in-frame clones are kept and a portion is missing. Of about 120,000 clones listed, around 86% are singletons. Input material: peripheral blood. The TCR originated in a woman in her 70s with acute or convalescent COVID-19. The chain recombines TRBV6-5 with TRBJ2-3, with a tentative D call TRBD2 (5 bases). CDR3 protein: CASRTASRGRDTQYF. The CDR3 DNA is TGTGCCAGCAGAACCGCTTCTCGGGGTCGGGATACGCAGTATTTT.